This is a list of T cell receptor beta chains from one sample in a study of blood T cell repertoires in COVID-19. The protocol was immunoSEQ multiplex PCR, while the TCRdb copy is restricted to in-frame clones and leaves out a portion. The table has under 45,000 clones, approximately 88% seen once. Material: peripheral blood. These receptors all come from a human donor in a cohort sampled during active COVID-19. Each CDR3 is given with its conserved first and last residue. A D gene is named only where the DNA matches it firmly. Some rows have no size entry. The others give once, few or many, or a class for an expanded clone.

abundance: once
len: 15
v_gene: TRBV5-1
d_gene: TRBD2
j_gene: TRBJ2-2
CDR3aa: CASSLLAGDTGELFF
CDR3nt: TGCGCCAGCAGCTTGCTAGCGGGGGACACCGGGGAGCTGTTTTTT

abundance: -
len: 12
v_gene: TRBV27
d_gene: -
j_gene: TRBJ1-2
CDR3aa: CASSLQGVDYTF
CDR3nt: TGTGCCAGCAGTTTACAAGGGGTAGACTACACCTTC

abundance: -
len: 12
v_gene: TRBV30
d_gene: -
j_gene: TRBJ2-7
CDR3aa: CAWAGFSYEQYF
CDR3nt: TGTGCCTGGGCGGGATTCTCCTACGAGCAGTACTTC

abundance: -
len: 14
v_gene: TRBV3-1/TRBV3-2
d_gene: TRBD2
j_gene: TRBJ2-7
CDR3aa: CASSNRAGGNEQYF
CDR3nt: TGTGCCAGCAGCAACAGGGCGGGAGGGAACGAGCAGTACTTC

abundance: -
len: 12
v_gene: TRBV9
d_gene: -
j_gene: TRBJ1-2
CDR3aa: CASSQYGYGYTF
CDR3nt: TGTGCCAGCAGCCAATACGGCTATGGCTACACCTTC

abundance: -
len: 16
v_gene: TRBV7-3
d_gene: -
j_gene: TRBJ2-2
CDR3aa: CASSKDLAGSGGELFF
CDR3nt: TGTGCCAGCAGCAAGGACTTGGCGGGATCCGGCGGGGAGCTGTTTTTT

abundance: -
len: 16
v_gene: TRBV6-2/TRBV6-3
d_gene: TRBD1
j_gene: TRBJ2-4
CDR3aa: CASSWETGMAKNIQYF
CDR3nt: TGTGCCAGCAGTTGGGAGACAGGGATGGCCAAAAACATTCAGTACTTC

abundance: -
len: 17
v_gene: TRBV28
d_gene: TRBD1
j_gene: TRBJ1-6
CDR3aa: CASKGTGGPNYNSPLHF
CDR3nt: TGTGCCAGCAAGGGGACAGGGGGACCCAATTATAATTCACCCCTCCACTTT

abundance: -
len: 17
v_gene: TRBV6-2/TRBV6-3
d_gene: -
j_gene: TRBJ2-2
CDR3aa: CASSYGRTQSKTGELFF
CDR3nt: TGTGCCAGCAGTTACGGGAGGACACAAAGTAAAACCGGGGAGCTGTTTTTT

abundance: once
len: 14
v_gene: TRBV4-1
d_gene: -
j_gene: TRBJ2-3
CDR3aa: CASSQPDFTDTQYF
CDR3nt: TGCGCCAGCAGCCAACCAGACTTCACAGATACGCAGTATTTT